This note documents a single T cell receptor beta chain sequence. The method was immunoSEQ multiplex PCR; TCRdb's version includes in-frame clones alone and lacks a portion of them. The sample contains under 200,000 clones, 88% of which appear only once. This sample was taken from a study of blood T cell repertoires in COVID-19. CDR3 length equals 15 residues. Trimming took 6 bases from V and 9 from J; bases not matched to a gene: 12. Germline CDR1 reads MNHEY; CDR2 reads SVGAGI. The rearrangement joins TRBV6-5 to TRBJ1-5; TRBD1 matches at 9 bases. The origin of this receptor is a man over 45 who had recovered from COVID-19. Material: peripheral blood. CDR3 bases: TGTGCCAGCAGCCAAGGACAGGGGCCCCAATGGCCCCAGCATTTT. Its translation: CASSQGQGPQWPQHF.